The next 8 T cell receptor beta chains were all read from a single sample in a study of CD8 T cells in ankylosing spondylitis. TCRdb redid the calling of the 5' RACE reads with MiXCR, one entry per CDR3 protein. The data show approximately 300,000 distinct CDR3 sequences, with 20% seen just once and under 4% held by the top ten. Sequences were obtained from blood, either unsorted or a sorted T cell fraction (not recorded which). The receptors stem from a female donor with ankylosing spondylitis or in good health (not recorded which).

This clonotype was seen more than once but under ten times. J is TRBJ2-3 and V is TRBV29-1; D gene unclear. The CDR3 spans 12 residues. Germline loops: CDR1 SQVTM, CDR2 ANQGSEA. The V gene lost 7 bases and the J gene lost 2 bases, with 10 bases spanning the gap. CDR3 amino acids: CSAETPTDTQYF. CDR3 sequence (DNA): TGCAGCGCCGAGACCCCCACAGATACGCAGTATTTT.

The chain carries TRBV25-1 and TRBJ2-3, with a tentative D call TRBD1 (6 bases). V was shortened by 8 bases and J by 1 base, with 16 bases between the two germline ends. Germline assignment: CDR1 MGHDK and CDR2 SYGVNS. This CDR3 comprises 15 residues. CDR3 in DNA: TGTGCCAGCTCAACGTTCGCAGGGGGCACAGATACGCAGTATTTT. Amino acids: CASSTFAGGTDTQYF.

This chain joins TRBV20-1 and TRBJ2-5; D is possibly TRBD2 (6 bases). The CDR3 covers 14 residues. CDR1 is DFQATT, CDR2 SNEGSKA, per germline (reference sequence). The V end was cut by 2 bases, the J end by 3 bases, with 13 bases between. The CDR3 here is CSARTPGLKETQYF. The CDR3 DNA follows: TGCAGTGCTAGAACTCCGGGACTGAAAGAGACCCAGTACTTC.

CDR3 bases: TGCAGTGCTAGCTCCTCGGGAGGGAGGAAGACCCAGTACTTC. Translated: CSASSSGGRKTQYF. The genes are TRBV20-1 and TRBJ2-5, with TRBD2 identical over 8 bases. Trimming removed 3 bases from V and 6 bases from J; junction bases left unmatched: 9. This CDR3 is built from 14 residues. Germline CDR1 DFQATT, CDR2 SNEGSKA (reference sequence).

This clonotype was seen repeatedly, ten times or more. V gene TRBV20-1 combines with J gene TRBJ2-1, with TRBD2 matching over 7 bases. This CDR3 contains 14 residues. V dropped 6 bases and J dropped 2; count of bases not matched to a gene: 7. Germline CDR1 DFQATT, CDR2 SNEGSKA (reference sequence). The CDR3 DNA is TGCAGTGCCGAGGGAGGGAGTGCCTACAATGAGCAGTTCTTC. Amino acids: CSAEGGSAYNEQFF.

There are many counts of this clonotype. J is TRBJ1-3 and V is TRBV19; D ambiguous. Germline assignment: CDR1 LNHDA and CDR2 SQIVND (reference sequence). The CDR3 is 14 amino acids. Trimming took 7 bases from V and 4 from J, leaving 14 bases between them. The CDR3 loop is CASKRGSTGNTIYF. The CDR3 DNA follows: TGTGCCAGTAAGCGGGGTTCTACCGGAAACACCATATATTTT.

This clonotype was seen only a few times. This rearrangement joins TRBV7-9 to TRBJ2-3; the D gene is possibly TRBD1 (5 bases). Germline CDR1 and CDR2: SEHNR and FQNEAQ (reference sequence). Trimming shortened V by 4 bases and J by 6 bases, and 11 bases separated the two germline ends. This CDR3 has 13 residues. CDR3 amino acids: CASSSRQFDTQYF. DNA for the CDR3: TGTGCCAGCAGCTCGAGACAGTTTGATACGCAGTATTTT. Based on the CDR3 plus reference TRBV7-9 and TRBJ2-3, the full variable domain is DTGVSQNPRHKITKRGQNVTFRCDPISEHNRLYWYRQTLGQGPEFLTYFQNEAQLEKSRLLSDRFSAERPKGSFSTLEIQRTEQGDSAMYLCASSSRQFDTQYFGPGTRLTVL.

This clonotype has a count of ten or more. The chain joins TRBV20-1 to TRBJ2-5, with D uncertain. Trimming left V 4 bases short and J 5 bases short, with 11 bases between. Germline CDR1 is DFQATT and CDR2 is SNEGSKA (reference sequence). The CDR3 contains 12 residues. CDR3 sequence reads: CSAIDPMETQYF. CDR3 coding DNA: TGCAGTGCTATCGACCCCATGGAGACCCAGTACTTC.